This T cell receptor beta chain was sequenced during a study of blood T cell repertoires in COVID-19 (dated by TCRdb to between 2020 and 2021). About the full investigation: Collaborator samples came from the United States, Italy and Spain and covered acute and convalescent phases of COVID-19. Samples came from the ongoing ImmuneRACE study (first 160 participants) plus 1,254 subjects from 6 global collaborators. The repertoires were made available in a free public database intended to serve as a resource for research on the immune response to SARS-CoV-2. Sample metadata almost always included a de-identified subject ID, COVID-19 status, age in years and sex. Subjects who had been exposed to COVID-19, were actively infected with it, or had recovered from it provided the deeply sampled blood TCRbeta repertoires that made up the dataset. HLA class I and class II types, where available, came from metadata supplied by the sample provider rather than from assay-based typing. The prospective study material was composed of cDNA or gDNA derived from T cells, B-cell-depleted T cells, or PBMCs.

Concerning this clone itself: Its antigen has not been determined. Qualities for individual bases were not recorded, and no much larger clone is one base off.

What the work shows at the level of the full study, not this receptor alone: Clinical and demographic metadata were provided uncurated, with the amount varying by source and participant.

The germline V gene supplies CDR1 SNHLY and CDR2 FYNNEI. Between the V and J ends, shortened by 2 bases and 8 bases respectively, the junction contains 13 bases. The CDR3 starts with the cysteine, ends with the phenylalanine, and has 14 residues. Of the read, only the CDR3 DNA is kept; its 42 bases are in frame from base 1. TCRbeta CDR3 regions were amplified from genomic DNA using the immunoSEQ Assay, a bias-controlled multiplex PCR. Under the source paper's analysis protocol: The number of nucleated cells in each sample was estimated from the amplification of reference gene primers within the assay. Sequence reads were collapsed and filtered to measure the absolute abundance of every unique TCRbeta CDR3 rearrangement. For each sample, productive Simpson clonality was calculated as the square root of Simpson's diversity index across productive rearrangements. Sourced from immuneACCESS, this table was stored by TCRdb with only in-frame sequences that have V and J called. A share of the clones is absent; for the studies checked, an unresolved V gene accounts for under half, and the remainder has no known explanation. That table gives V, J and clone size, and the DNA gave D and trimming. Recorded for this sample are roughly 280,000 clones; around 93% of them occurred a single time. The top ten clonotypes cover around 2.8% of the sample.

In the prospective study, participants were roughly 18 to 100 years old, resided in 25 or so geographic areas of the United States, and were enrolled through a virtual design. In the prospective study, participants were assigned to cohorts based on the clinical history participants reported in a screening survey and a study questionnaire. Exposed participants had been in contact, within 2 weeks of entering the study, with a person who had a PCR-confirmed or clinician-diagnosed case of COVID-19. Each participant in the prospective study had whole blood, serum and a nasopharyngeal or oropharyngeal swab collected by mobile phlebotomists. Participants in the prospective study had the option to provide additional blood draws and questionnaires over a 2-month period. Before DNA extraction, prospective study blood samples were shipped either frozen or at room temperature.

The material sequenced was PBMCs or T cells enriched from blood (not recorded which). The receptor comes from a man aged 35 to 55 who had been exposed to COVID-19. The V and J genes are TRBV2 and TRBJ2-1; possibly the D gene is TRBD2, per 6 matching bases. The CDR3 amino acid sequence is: CASSERLGADEQFF. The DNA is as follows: TGTGCCAGCAGTGAAAGACTAGGTGCAGATGAGCAGTTCTTC. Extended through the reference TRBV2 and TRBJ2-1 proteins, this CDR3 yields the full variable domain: EPEVTQTPSHQVTQMGQEVILRCVPISNHLYFYWYRQILGQKVEFLVSFYNNEISEKSEIFDDQFSVERPDGSNFTLKIRSTKLEDSAMYFCASSERLGADEQFFGPGTRLTVL.